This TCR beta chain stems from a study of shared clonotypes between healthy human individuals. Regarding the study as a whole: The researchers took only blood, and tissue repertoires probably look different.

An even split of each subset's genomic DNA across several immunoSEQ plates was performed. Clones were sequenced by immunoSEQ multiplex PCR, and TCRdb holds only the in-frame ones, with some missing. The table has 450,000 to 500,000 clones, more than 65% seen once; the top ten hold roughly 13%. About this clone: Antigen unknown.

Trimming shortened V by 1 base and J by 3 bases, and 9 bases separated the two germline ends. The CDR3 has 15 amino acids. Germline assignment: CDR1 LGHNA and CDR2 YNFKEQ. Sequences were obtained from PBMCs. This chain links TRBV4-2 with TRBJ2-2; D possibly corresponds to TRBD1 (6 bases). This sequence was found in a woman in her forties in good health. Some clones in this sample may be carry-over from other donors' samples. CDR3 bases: TGTGCCAGCAGCCAAGGGACAGACTACACCGGGGAGCTGTTTTTT. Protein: CASSQGTDYTGELFF.